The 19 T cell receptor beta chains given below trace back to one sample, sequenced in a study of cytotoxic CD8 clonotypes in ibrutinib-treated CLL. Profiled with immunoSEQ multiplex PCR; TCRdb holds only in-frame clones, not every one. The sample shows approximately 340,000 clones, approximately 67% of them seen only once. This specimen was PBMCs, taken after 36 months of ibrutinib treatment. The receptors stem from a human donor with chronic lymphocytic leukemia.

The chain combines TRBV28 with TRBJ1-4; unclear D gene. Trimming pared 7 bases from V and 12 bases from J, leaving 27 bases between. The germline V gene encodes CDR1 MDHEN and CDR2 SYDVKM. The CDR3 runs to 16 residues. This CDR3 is CASTPSPHISNRELFF. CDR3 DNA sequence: TGTGCCAGCACCCCGTCCCCACACATATCTAACAGAGAACTGTTTTTT.

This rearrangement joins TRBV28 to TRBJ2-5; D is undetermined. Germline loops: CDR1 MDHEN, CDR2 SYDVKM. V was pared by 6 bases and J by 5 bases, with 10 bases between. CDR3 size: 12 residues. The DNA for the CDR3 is TGTGCCAGCAGAGATAGCTGGGAGACCCAGTACTTC. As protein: CASRDSWETQYF.

The CDR3 protein is CASSPTGARTNIQYF. In nucleotides, the CDR3 is TGTGCCAGCAGCCCCACCGGGGCCCGGACGAACATTCAGTACTTC. This chain connects TRBV7-9 to TRBJ2-4; either TRBD1 or TRBD2 may supply D (5 bases each). V lost 5 bases and J 7 bases, leaving 18 bases between the germline ends. The CDR3 extends over 15 amino acids. Germline lookup yields CDR1 SEHNR and CDR2 FQNEAQ (reference sequence).

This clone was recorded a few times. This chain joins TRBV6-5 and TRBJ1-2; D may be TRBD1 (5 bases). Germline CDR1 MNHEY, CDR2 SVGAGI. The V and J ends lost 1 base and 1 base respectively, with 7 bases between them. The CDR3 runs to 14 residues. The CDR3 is CASSYWGGNYGYTF. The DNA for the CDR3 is TGTGCCAGCAGTTACTGGGGGGGTAACTATGGCTACACCTTC.

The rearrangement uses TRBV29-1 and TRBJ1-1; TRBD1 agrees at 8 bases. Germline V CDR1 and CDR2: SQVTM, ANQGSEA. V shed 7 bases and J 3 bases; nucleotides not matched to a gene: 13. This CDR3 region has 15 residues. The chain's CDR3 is CSGGDRGIGYTEAFF. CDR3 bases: TGCAGCGGGGGAGACAGGGGAATAGGGTACACTGAAGCTTTCTTT.

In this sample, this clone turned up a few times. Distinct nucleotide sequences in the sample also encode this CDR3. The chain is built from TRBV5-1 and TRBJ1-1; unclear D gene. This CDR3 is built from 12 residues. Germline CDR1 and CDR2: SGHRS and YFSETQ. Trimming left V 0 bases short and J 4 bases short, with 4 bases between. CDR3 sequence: CASSLVGTEAFF. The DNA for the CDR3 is TGCGCCAGCAGCTTGGTGGGCACTGAAGCTTTCTTT. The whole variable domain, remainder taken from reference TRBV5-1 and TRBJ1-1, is KAGVTQTPRYLIKTRGQQVTLSCSPISGHRSVSWYQQTPGQGLQFLFEYFSETQRNKGNFPGRFSGRQFSNSRSEMNVSTLELGDSALYLCASSLVGTEAFFGQGTRLTVV.

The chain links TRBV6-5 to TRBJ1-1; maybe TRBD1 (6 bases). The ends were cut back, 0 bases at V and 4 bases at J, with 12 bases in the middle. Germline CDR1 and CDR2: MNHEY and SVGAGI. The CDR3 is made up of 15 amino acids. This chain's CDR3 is CASSYSMAGATEAFF. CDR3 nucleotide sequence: TGTGCCAGCAGTTACTCCATGGCGGGGGCCACTGAAGCTTTCTTT.

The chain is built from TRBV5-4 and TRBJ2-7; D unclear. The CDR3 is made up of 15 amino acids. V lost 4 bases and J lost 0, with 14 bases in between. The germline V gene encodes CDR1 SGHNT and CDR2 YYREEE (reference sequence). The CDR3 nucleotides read TGTGCCAGCAGCCCCGCCACAGAGTTCTCCTACGAGCAGTACTTC. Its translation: CASSPATEFSYEQYF. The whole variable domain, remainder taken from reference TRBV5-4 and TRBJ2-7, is ETGVTQSPTHLIKTRGQQVTLRCSSQSGHNTVSWYQQALGQGPQFIFQYYREEENGRGNFPPRFSGLQFPNYSSELNVNALELDDSALYLCASSPATEFSYEQYFGPGTRLTVT.

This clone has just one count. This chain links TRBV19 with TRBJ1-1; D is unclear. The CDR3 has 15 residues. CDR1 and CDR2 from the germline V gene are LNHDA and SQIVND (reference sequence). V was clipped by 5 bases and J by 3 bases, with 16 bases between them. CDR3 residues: CASSSPARTDTEAFF. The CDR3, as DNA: TGTGCCAGTAGTTCTCCGGCTAGGACGGACACTGAAGCTTTCTTT.

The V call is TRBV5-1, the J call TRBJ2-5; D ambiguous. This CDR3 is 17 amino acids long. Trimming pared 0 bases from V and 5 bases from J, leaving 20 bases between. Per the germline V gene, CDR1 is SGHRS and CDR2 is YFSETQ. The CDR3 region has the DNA TGCGCCAGCAGCTTGGCCTCAGCATACATCGAGTTGGAGACCCAGTACTTC. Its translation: CASSLASAYIELETQYF. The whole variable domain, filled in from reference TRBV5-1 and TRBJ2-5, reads KAGVTQTPRYLIKTRGQQVTLSCSPISGHRSVSWYQQTPGQGLQFLFEYFSETQRNKGNFPGRFSGRQFSNSRSEMNVSTLELGDSALYLCASSLASAYIELETQYFGPGTRLLVL.

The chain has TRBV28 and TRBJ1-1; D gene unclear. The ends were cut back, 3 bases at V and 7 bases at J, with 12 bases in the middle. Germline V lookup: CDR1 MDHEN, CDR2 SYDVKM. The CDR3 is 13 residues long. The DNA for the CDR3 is TGTGCCAGCAGTTTCCCCGAGACTCGTGAAGCTTTCTTT. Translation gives CASSFPETREAFF. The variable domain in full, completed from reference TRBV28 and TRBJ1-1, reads DVKVTQSSRYLVKRTGEKVFLECVQDMDHENMFWYRQDPGLGLRLIYFSYDVKMKEKGDIPEGYSVSREKKERFSLILESASTNQTSMYLCASSFPETREAFFGQGTRLTVV.

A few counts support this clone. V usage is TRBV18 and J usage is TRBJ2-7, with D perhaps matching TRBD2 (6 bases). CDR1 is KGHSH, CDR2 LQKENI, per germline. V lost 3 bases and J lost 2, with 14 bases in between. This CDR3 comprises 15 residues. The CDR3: CASSPGSGRTYEQYF. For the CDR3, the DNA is TGTGCCAGCTCACCGGGGTCAGGGAGGACCTACGAGCAGTACTTC.

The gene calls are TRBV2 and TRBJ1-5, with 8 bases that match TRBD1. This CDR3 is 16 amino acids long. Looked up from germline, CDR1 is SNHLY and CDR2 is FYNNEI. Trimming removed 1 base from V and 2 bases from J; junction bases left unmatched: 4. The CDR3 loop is CASSEGTGFGNQPQHF. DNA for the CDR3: TGTGCCAGCAGTGAAGGGACAGGGTTTGGCAATCAGCCCCAGCATTTT.

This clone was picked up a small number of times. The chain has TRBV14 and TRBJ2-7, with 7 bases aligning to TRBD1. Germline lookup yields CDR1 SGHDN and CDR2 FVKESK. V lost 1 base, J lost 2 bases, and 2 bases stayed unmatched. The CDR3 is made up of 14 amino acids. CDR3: CASSQGQGPYEQYF. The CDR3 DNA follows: TGTGCCAGCAGCCAAGGACAGGGCCCCTACGAGCAGTACTTC.

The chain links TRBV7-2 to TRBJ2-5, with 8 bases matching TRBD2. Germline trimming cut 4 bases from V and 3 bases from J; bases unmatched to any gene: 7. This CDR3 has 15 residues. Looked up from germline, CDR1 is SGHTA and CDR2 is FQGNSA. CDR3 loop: CASSSRKAGEETQYF. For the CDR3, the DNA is TGTGCCAGCAGCTCAAGGAAAGCGGGAGAAGAGACCCAGTACTTC.

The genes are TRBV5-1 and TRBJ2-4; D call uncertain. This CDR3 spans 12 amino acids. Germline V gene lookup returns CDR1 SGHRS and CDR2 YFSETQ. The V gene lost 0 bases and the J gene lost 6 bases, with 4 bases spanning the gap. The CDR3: CASSLEGNIQYF. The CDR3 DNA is TGCGCCAGCAGCTTGGAGGGAAACATTCAGTACTTC.

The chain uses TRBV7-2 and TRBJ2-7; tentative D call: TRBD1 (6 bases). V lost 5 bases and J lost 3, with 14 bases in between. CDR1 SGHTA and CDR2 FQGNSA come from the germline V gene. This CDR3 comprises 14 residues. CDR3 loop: CASSTRDTGYEQYF. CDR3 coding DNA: TGTGCCAGCAGCACTCGGGACACCGGCTACGAGCAGTACTTC.

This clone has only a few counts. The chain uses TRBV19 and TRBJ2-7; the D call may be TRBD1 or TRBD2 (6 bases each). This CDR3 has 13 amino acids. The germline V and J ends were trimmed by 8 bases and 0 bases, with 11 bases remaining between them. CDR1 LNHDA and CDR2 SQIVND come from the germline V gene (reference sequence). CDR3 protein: CASGGGSSYEQYF. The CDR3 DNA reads TGTGCCAGTGGAGGGGGAAGCTCCTACGAGCAGTACTTC.

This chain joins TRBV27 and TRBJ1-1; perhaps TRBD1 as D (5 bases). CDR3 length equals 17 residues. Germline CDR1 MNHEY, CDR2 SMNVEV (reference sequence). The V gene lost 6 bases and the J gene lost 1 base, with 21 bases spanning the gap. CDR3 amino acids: CASRPMDFRGWNTEAFF. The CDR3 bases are TGTGCCAGCAGACCAATGGACTTTAGGGGATGGAACACTGAAGCTTTCTTT.